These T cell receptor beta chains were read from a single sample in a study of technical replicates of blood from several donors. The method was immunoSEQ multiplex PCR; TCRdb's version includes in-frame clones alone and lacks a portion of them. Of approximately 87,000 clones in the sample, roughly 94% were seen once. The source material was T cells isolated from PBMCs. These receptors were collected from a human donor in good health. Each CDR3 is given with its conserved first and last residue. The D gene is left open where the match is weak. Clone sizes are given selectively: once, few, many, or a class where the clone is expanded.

CASSEQGKVTGELFF TGCGCCAGCAGTGAGCAGGGGAAAGTCACCGGGGAGCTGTTTTTT TRBV10-2 NA TRBJ2-2 NA
CASSLGTSGGPGYTGELFF TGTGCCAGCAGCTTAGGGACTAGCGGGGGCCCCGGTTACACCGGGGAGCTGTTTTTT TRBV9 NA TRBJ2-2 TRBD2
CASTVGLAAADTQYF TGTGCCAGCACCGTGGGACTCGCCGCCGCAGATACGCAGTATTTT TRBV6-1 NA TRBJ2-3 NA
CSVANYRQGAGNTIYF TGCAGCGTTGCAAACTACCGACAGGGGGCTGGAAACACCATATATTTT TRBV29-1 NA TRBJ1-3 TRBD1
CASSLVLGELFF TGTGCCAGCAGCTTAGTCCTGGGGGAGCTGTTTTTT TRBV13 NA TRBJ2-2 NA
CASSYGAGGTQQYF TGTGCCAGCAGTTACGGCGCGGGGGGTACGCAGCAGTACTTC TRBV6-5 NA TRBJ2-7 TRBD2
CASSNIGLAGPTEQYF TGTGCCAGCAGTAACATCGGACTAGCGGGACCTACGGAGCAGTACTTC TRBV27 NA TRBJ2-7 TRBD2
CASSPTQGKNYGYTF TGTGCCAGCAGCCCTACACAGGGGAAGAACTATGGCTACACCTTC TRBV7-9 NA TRBJ1-2 TRBD1
CASSSSGFTYEQYF TGTGCCAGCAGCAGTAGCGGATTTACCTACGAGCAGTACTTC TRBV7-6 NA TRBJ2-7 NA
CASSLPGLAGEETQYF TGCGCCAGCAGCTTGCCGGGACTAGCGGGAGAAGAGACCCAGTACTTC TRBV5-1 NA TRBJ2-5 TRBD2
CAISEWGTSGNTGELFF TGTGCCATCAGTGAGTGGGGGACTAGCGGGAACACCGGGGAGCTGTTTTTT TRBV10-3 NA TRBJ2-2 TRBD2
CASSMSGGTGELFF TGTGCCAGCTCAATGTCAGGGGGCACCGGGGAGCTGTTTTTT TRBV18 NA TRBJ2-2 TRBD1
CASSEHGQGYQETQYF TGTGCCAGCAGTGAACACGGACAGGGTTACCAAGAGACCCAGTACTTC TRBV25-1 NA TRBJ2-5 TRBD1
CASSLISPGTGDGDEKLFF TGTGCCAGCAGCTTAATCAGTCCCGGGACAGGGGATGGGGATGAAAAACTGTTTTTT TRBV7-9 once TRBJ1-4 TRBD1
CASSVGVSVQETQYF TGTGCCAGCAGCGTAGGTGTTAGCGTGCAAGAGACCCAGTACTTC TRBV9 NA TRBJ2-5 NA
CASSWTGGDTEAFF TGTGCCAGCAGTTGGACAGGGGGGGACACTGAAGCTTTCTTT TRBV28 NA TRBJ1-1 TRBD1
CASSIPGQGNTEAFF TGTGCCAGCAGTATACCGGGACAGGGGAACACTGAAGCTTTCTTT TRBV27 NA TRBJ1-1 TRBD1
CASSAVVAAPDTQYF TGTGCCAGCAGTGCCGTCGTTGCGGCCCCAGATACGCAGTATTTT TRBV25-1 NA TRBJ2-3 NA
CASSLEATGGSGYTF TGCGCCAGCAGCTTGGAGGCGACAGGGGGGTCAGGCTACACCTTC TRBV5-1 NA TRBJ1-2 TRBD1
CAWSVRRNQPQHF TGTGCCTGGAGTGTACGCAGGAATCAGCCCCAGCATTTT TRBV30 NA TRBJ1-5 NA
CASSLLTGQEQYF TGTGCCAGCAGCTTGTTGACAGGGCAAGAGCAGTACTTC TRBV5-6 NA TRBJ2-7 TRBD1
CASSLAGPGDSPLHF TGTGCCAGCTCACTGGCAGGCCCAGGGGATTCACCCCTCCACTTT TRBV18 NA TRBJ1-6 NA
CASNYGLAGYNEQFF TGTGCCAGCAATTATGGGCTAGCGGGCTACAATGAGCAGTTCTTC TRBV2 NA TRBJ2-1 TRBD2
CASSTYRISNQPQHF TGTGCCAGCAGTACCTACAGGATTAGCAATCAGCCCCAGCATTTT TRBV27 NA TRBJ1-5 NA
CASNPPPGQGRELDTQYF TGTGCCAGCAACCCACCACCAGGACAGGGACGGGAACTAGATACGCAGTATTTT TRBV4-2 NA TRBJ2-3 TRBD1
CASSLEPGQDTEAFF TGTGCCAGCAGCTTGGAGCCCGGCCAGGACACTGAAGCTTTCTTT TRBV5-4 NA TRBJ1-1 NA
CASSMDRGVSYGYTF TGTGCCAGTAGTATGGACAGGGGCGTTTCCTATGGCTACACCTTC TRBV19 NA TRBJ1-2 TRBD1
CASNLDRVYGYTF TGTGCCAGCAACCTTGACAGGGTCTATGGCTACACCTTC TRBV28 NA TRBJ1-2 TRBD1
CASSLGGNTEAFF TGTGCCAGCAGTTTAGGCGGGAACACTGAAGCTTTCTTT TRBV28 few TRBJ1-1 NA
CASSETGASEKLFF TGTGCCAGCAGTGAAACAGGGGCGAGTGAAAAACTGTTTTTT TRBV6-4 NA TRBJ1-4 TRBD1
CASSQGNTEAFF TGCGCCAGCAGCCAGGGGAACACTGAAGCTTTCTTT TRBV10-1 NA TRBJ1-1 NA
CAWSVGTIYQPQHF TGTGCCTGGAGTGTCGGGACAATTTATCAGCCCCAGCATTTT TRBV30 NA TRBJ1-5 NA
CASGASGSNEQFF TGTGCCAGCGGGGCTAGCGGGAGCAATGAGCAGTTCTTC TRBV6-1 NA TRBJ2-1 TRBD2
CASSHPGLAGEQFF TGTGCCAGCAGCCACCCGGGACTAGCGGGGGAGCAGTTCTTC TRBV7-2 NA TRBJ2-1 TRBD2
CASSFSGRGPRDTQYF TGTGCCAGCAGCTTTTCCGGCAGGGGGCCTCGAGATACGCAGTATTTT TRBV11-2 NA TRBJ2-3 TRBD1
CASSTLFRGGSAGELFF TGTGCCAGCAGCACCCTATTTCGGGGAGGTTCGGCCGGGGAGCTGTTTTTT TRBV13 NA TRBJ2-2 NA
CASSSWDRRPFANYGYTF TGTGCCAGCAGTTCATGGGACAGACGCCCCTTTGCTAACTATGGCTACACCTTC TRBV27 NA TRBJ1-2 TRBD1